This T cell receptor (beta chain) was obtained from a study of cytomegalovirus exposure and HLA in healthy donors. The CDR3 runs 15 residues. The germline V gene encodes CDR1 MNHEY and CDR2 SMNVEV (reference sequence). V lost 4 bases to trimming and J lost 7 bases; unmatched junction nucleotides: 9. Sequencing used immunoSEQ multiplex PCR; TCRdb keeps in-frame clones, though not all of them. The repertoire consists of 200,000 or so clones, with over 65% occurring once and the leading ten covering less than 8.5%. This receptor was obtained from a young man in good health and CMV-seropositive. The sequenced sample was PBMCs. V gene TRBV27 combines with J gene TRBJ2-2; 7 bases align to TRBD1. The CDR3 DNA reads TGTGCCAGCAGTTACGAAGGGGGCCTCAGCGGGGAGCTGTTTTTT. This encodes CASSYEGGLSGELFF.